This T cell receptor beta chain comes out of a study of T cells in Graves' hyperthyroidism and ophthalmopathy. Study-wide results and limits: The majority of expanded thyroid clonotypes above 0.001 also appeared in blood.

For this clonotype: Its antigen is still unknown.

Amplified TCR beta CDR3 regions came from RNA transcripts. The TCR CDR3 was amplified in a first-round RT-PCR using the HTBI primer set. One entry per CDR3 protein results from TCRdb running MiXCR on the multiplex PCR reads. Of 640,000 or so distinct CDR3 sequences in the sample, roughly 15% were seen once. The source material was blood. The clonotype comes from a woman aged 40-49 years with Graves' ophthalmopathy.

Here the CDR3 DNA reads TGTGCCAGCAGTTACTCTTCTGACGAGCAGTACTTC. Its translation: CASSYSSDEQYF. V is TRBV6-2 or TRBV6-3 and J is TRBJ2-7; no clear D gene. CDR3 length: 12 residues. Trimming cost V 0 bases and J 5 bases, with 5 bases left between them. Germline CDR1 MNHEY, CDR2 SVGEGT.